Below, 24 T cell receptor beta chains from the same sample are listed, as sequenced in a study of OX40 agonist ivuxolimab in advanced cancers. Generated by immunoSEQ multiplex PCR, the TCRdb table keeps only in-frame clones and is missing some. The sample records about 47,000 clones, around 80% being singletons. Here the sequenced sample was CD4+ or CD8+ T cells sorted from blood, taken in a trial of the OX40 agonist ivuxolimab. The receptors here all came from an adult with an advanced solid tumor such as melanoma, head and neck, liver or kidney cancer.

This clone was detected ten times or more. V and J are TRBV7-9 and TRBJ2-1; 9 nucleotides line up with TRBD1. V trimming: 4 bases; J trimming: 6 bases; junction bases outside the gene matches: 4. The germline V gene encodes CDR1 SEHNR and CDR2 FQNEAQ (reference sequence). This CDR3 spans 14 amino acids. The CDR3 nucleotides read TGTGCCAGCAGCTCGGGACAGGGTATCAATGAGCAGTTCTTC. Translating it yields CASSSGQGINEQFF.

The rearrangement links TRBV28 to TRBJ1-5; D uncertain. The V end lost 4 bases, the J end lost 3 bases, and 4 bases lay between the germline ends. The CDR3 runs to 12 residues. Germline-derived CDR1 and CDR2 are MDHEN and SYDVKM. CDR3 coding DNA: TGTGCCAGCAGTTCACACAATCAGCCCCAGCATTTT. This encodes CASSSHNQPQHF.

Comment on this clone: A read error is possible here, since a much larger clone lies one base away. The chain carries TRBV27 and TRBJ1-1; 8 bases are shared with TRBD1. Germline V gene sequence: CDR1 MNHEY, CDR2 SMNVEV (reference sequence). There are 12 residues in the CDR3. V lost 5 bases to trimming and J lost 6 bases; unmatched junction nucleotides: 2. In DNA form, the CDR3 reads TGTGCCAGCAGTGACAGGGGAGCTGAAGCTTTCTTT. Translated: CASSDRGAEAFF.

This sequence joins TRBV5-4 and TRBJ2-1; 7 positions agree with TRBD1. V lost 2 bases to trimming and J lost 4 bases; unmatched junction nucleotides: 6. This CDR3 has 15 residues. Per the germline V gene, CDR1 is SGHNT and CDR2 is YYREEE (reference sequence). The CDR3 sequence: CASSLPGQYYNEQFF. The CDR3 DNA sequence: TGTGCCAGCAGCTTACCGGGACAGTATTACAATGAGCAGTTCTTC.

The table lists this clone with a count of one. This CDR3 is CAWSGLAGERQYF. As DNA, the CDR3 is TGTGCCTGGAGTGGACTAGCGGGAGAGCGGCAGTACTTC. The V gene is TRBV30, the J gene TRBJ2-7; 12 nucleotides agree with TRBD2. Trimming removed 1 base from V and 9 bases from J; junction bases left unmatched: 4. The CDR3 sequence is 13 residues long. CDR1 is GTSNPN, CDR2 SVGIG, per germline (reference sequence).

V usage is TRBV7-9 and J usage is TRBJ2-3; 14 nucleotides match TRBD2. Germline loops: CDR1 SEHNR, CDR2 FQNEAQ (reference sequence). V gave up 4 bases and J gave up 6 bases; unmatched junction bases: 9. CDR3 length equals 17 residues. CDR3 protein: CASSWTSGRPSGDTQYF. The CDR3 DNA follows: TGTGCCAGCAGCTGGACTAGCGGGAGGCCATCGGGGGATACGCAGTATTTT.

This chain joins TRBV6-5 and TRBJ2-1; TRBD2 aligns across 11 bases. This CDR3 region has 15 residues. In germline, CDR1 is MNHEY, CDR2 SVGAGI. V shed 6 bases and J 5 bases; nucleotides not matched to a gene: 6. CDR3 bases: TGTGCCAGCAGGGAAACTAGCGGGGGAAACAATGAGCAGTTCTTC. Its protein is CASRETSGGNNEQFF.

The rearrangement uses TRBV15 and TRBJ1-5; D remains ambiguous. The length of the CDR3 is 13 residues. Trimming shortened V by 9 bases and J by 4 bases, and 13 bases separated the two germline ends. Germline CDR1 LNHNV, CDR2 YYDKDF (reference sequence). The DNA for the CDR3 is TGTGCCACACGCATGGGCGTAAATCAGCCCCAGCATTTT. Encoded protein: CATRMGVNQPQHF.

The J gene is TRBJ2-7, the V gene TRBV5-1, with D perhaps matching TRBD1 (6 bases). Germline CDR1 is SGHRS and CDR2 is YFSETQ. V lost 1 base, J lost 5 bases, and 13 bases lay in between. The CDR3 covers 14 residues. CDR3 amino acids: CASSLIQGLDEQYF. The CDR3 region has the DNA TGCGCCAGCAGCTTGATACAGGGATTGGACGAGCAGTACTTC.

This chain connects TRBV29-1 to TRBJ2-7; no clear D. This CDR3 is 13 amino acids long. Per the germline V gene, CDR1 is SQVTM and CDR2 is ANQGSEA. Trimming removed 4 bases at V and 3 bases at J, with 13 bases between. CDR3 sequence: CSVARGQNYEQYF. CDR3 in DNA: TGCAGCGTTGCGAGAGGCCAGAACTACGAGCAGTACTTC.

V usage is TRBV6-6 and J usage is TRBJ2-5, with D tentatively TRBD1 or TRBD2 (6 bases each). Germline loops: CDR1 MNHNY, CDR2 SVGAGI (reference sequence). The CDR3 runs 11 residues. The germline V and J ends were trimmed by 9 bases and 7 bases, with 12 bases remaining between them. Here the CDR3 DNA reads TGTGCCAGTTCCGAGGGGGGGACCCAGTACTTC. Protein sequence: CASSEGGTQYF.

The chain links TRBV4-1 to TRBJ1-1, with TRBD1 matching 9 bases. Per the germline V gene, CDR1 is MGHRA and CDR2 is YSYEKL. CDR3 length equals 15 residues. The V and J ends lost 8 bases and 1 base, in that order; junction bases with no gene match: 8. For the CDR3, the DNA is TGCGCCAGCTCGGGACAGGGCGGTAGGAACACTGAAGCTTTCTTT. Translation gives CASSGQGGRNTEAFF.

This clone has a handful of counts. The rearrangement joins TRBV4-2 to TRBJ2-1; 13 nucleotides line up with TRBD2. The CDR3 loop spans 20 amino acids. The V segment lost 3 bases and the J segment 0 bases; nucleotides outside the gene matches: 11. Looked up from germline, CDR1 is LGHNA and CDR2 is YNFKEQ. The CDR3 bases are TGTGCCAGCAGCCACCCCTCGGGGAGGACTAGCGGGGGCTCCTACAATGAGCAGTTCTTC. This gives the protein CASSHPSGRTSGGSYNEQFF.

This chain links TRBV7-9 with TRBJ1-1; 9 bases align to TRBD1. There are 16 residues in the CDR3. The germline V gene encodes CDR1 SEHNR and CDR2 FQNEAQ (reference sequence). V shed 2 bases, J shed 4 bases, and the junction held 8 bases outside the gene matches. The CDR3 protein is CASSLLPQGAGTEAFF. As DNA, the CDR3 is TGTGCCAGCAGCTTACTCCCACAGGGGGCCGGCACTGAAGCTTTCTTT. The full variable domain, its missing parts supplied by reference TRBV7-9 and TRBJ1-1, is DTGVSQNPRHKITKRGQNVTFRCDPISEHNRLYWYRQTLGQGPEFLTYFQNEAQLEKSRLLSDRFSAERPKGSFSTLEIQRTEQGDSAMYLCASSLLPQGAGTEAFFGQGTRLTVV.

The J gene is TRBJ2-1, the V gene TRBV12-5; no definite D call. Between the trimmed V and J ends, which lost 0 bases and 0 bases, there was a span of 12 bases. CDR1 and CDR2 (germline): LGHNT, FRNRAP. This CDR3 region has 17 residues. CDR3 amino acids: CASGLVVASSSYNEQFF. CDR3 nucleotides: TGTGCTAGTGGTTTGGTCGTGGCGTCAAGCTCCTACAATGAGCAGTTCTTC.

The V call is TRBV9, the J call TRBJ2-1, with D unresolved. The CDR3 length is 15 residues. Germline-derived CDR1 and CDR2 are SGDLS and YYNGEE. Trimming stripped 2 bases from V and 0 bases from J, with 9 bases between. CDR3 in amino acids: CASSVTTSSYNEQFF. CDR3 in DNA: TGTGCCAGCAGCGTCACGACGAGCTCCTACAATGAGCAGTTCTTC.

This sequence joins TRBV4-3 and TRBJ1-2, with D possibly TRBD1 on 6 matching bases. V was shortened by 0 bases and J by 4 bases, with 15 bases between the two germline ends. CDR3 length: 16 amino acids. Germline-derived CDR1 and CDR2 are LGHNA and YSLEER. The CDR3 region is CASSQDLSGAPYGYTF. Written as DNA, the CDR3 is TGCGCCAGCAGCCAAGATCTGTCAGGGGCTCCCTATGGCTACACCTTC.

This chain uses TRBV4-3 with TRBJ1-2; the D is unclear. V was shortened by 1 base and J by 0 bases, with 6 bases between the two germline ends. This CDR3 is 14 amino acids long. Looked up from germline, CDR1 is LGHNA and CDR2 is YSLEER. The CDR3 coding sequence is TGCGCCAGCAGCCAAGGAAGTGCTAACTATGGCTACACCTTC. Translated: CASSQGSANYGYTF.

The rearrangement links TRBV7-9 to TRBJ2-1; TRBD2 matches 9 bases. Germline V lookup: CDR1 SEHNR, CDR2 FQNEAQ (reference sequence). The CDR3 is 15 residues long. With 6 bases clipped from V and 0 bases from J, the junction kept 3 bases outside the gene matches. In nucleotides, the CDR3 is TGTGCCAGCAGATTTAGCGGGAGCTCCTACAATGAGCAGTTCTTC. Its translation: CASRFSGSSYNEQFF.

For the CDR3, the DNA is TGTGCCAGTAGCGCACAGGGGGCCTACGAGCAGTACTTC. This codes for CASSAQGAYEQYF. The V and J genes are TRBV19 and TRBJ2-7; 8 bases are a match to TRBD1. Germline V lookup: CDR1 LNHDA, CDR2 SQIVND (reference sequence). Trimming removed 6 bases from V and 2 bases from J; junction bases left unmatched: 3. The CDR3 sequence is 13 residues long.

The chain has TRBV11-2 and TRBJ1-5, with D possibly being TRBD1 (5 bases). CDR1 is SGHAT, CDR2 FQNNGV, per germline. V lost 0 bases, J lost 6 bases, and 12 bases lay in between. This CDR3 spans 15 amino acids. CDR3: CASSLDKGLGQPQHF. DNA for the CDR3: TGTGCCAGCAGCTTAGATAAGGGGCTTGGTCAGCCCCAGCATTTT. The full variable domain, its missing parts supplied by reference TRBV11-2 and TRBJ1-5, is EAGVAQSPRYKIIEKRQSVAFWCNPISGHATLYWYQQILGQGPKLLIQFQNNGVVDDSQLPKDRFSAERLKGVDSTLKIQPAKLEDSAVYLCASSLDKGLGQPQHFGDGTRLSIL.

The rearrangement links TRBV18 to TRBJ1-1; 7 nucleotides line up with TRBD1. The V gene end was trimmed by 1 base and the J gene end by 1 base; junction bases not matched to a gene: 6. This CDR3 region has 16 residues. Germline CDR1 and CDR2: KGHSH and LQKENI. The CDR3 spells CASSPLIRGGNTEAFF. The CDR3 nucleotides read TGTGCCAGCTCACCACTGATCAGGGGGGGGAACACTGAAGCTTTCTTT.

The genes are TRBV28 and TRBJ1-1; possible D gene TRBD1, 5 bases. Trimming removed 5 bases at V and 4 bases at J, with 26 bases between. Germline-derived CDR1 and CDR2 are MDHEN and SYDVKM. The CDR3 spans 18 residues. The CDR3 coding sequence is TGTGCCAGCAGTACGTTTATACGGGGGGTAAAAAGAGTCACTGAAGCTTTCTTT. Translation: CASSTFIRGVKRVTEAFF.

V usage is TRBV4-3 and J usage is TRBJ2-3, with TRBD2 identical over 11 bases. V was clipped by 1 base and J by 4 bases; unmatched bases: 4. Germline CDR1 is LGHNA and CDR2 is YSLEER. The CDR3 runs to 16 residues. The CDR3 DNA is TGCGCCAGCAGCCAAGCGCTAGCGGGGGGCGCAGATACGCAGTATTTT. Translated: CASSQALAGGADTQYF.